This T cell receptor beta chain was captured in a study of tumor and adjacent non-tumor tissue in lung cancer. Study-wide results and limits: TCR diversity was significantly greater in tumor than normal lung tissue.

Three rounds of nested PCR, following a modified ARM-PCR protocol, produced the TCRbeta library. One entry per CDR3 protein results from TCRdb running MiXCR on the multiplex PCR reads. The profile covers over 100,000 distinct CDR3 sequences, with more than 60% appearing a single time and about 39% taken by the ten largest. Details on this clonotype: Antigen: not known. One base away lies a much larger clone, so this may be a sequencing read error.

No cell sorting was done before RNA was extracted from the tissue. CDR1 MNHEY and CDR2 SVGEGT come from the germline V gene. V was clipped by 7 bases and J by 5 bases, with 14 bases between them. CDR3 length: 13 residues. Sequenced sample: lung tumor tissue. This sequence joins TRBV6-2 or TRBV6-3 and TRBJ1-1, with D hard to call. The sequence was obtained from a woman aged 60 to 75 with non-small cell lung cancer. The CDR3 is CASIFTTETEAFF. The CDR3 nucleotides are TGTGCCAGCATCTTCACCACTGAAACTGAAGCTTTCTTT.